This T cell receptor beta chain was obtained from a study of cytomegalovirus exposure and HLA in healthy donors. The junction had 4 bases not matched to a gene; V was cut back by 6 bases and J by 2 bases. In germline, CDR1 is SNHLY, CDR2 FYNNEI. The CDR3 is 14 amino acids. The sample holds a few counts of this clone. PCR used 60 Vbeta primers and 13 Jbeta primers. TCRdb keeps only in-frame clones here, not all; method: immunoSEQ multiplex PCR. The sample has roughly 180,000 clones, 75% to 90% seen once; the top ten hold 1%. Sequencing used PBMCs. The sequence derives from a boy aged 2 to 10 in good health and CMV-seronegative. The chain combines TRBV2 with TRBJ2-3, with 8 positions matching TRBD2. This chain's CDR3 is CASRSGGPTDTQYF. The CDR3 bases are TGTGCCAGCAGATCGGGGGGGCCCACAGATACGCAGTATTTT.